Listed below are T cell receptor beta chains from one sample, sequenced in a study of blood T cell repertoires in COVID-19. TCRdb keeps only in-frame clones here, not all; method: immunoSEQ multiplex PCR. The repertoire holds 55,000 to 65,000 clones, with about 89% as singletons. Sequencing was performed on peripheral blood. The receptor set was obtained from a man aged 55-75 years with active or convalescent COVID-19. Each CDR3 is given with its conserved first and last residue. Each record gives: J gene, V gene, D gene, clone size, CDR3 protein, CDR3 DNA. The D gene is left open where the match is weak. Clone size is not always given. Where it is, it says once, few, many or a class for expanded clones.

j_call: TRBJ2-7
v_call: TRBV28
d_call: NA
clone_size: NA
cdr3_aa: CASSLGGESSYEQYF
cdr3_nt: TGTGCCAGCAGTTTAGGAGGGGAAAGCTCCTACGAGCAGTACTTC

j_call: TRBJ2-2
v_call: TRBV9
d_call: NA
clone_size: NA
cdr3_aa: CASRLGGSNTGELFF
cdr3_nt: TGTGCCAGCAGACTAGGGGGATCGAACACCGGGGAGCTGTTTTTT

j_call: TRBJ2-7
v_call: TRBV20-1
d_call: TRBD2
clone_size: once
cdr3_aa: CSASTTSGGIGEQYF
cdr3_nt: TGCAGTGCTAGTACCACTAGCGGGGGTATCGGTGAGCAGTACTTC

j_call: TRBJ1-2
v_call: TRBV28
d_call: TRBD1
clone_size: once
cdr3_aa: CASSLSRTGEVGYTF
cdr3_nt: TGTGCCAGCAGTTTATCACGGACAGGGGAGGTTGGCTACACCTTC

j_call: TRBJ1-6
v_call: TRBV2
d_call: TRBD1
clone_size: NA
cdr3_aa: CAAKQGASSPLHF
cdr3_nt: TGTGCCGCCAAGCAGGGGGCGAGTTCACCCCTCCACTTT

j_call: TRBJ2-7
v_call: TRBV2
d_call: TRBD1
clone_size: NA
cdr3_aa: CASIDRVGHYEQYF
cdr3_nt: TGTGCCAGCATCGACAGGGTGGGGCACTACGAGCAGTACTTC

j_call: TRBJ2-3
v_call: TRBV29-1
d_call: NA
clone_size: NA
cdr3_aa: CSVWGGAIDPRPYF
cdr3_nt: TGCAGCGTTTGGGGGGGGGCTATAGATCCTCGGCCGTATTTT

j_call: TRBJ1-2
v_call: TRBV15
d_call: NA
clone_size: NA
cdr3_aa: CATSPSRDMRYGYTF
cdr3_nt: TGTGCCACCAGTCCGAGCAGGGACATGAGATATGGCTACACCTTC

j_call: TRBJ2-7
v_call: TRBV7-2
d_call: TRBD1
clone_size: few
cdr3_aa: CASSFGSGQGAYEQYF
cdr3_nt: TGTGCCAGCAGCTTTGGGTCGGGACAGGGGGCCTACGAGCAGTACTTC

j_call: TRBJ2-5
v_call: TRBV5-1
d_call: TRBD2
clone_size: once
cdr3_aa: CASSLTGTIKETQYF
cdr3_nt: TGCGCCAGCAGCTTGACCGGGACTATAAAAGAGACCCAGTACTTC

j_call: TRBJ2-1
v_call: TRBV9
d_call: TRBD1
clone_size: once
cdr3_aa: CASSVGMGQGGNEQFF
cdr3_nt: TGTGCCAGCAGCGTAGGTATGGGACAGGGCGGCAATGAGCAGTTCTTC

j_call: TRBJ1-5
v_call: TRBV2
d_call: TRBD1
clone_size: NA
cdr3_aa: CASSPSGTAYQPQHF
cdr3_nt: TGTGCCAGCAGTCCTTCCGGGACAGCCTATCAGCCCCAGCATTTT

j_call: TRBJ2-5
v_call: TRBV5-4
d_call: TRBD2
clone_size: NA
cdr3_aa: CASSFSGGPDETQYF
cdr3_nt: TGTGCCAGCAGTTTTAGCGGGGGCCCGGATGAGACCCAGTACTTC

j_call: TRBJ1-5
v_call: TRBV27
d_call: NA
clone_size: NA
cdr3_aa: CASSLGTPNNQPQHF
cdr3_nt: TGTGCCAGCAGTTTGGGGACACCTAACAATCAGCCCCAGCATTTT

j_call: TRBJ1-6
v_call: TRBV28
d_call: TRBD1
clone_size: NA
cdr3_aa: CASKDRDPPLHF
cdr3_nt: TGTGCCAGCAAGGACAGGGACCCTCCCCTCCACTTT

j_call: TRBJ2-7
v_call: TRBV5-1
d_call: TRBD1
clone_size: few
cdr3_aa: CASSLTGGYEQYF
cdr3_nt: TGCGCCAGCAGCTTAACAGGGGGTTACGAGCAGTACTTC

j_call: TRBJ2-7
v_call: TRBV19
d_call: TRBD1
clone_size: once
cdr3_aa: CASSDRGSSYEQYF
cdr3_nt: TGTGCCAGTAGTGACAGGGGAAGCTCCTACGAGCAGTACTTC

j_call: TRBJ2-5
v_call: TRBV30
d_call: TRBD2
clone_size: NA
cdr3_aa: CAWNRPGLAGAETQYF
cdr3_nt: TGTGCCTGGAACCGCCCGGGACTAGCGGGAGCTGAGACCCAGTACTTC

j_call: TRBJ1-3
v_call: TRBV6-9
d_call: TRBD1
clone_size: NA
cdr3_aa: CARADRGYRNTIYF
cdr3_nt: TGTGCCAGGGCTGACAGGGGATACAGAAACACCATATATTTT

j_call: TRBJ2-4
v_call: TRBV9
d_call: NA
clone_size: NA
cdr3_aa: CASSVGDVAKNIQYF
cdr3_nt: TGTGCCAGCAGCGTAGGCGATGTAGCCAAAAACATTCAGTACTTC

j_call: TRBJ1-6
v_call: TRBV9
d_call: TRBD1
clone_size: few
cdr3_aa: CASSVRDRNDSPLHF
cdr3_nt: TGTGCCAGCAGCGTCCGGGACAGGAACGATTCACCCCTCCACTTT

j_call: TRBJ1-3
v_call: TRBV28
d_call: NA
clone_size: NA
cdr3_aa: CATGSGNTIYF
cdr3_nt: TGTGCCACGGGGTCTGGAAACACCATATATTTT

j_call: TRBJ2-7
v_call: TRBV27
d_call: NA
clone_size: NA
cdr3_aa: CASSFRSRAAGYEQYF
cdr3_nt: TGTGCCAGCAGTTTTCGTAGCCGGGCAGCGGGCTACGAGCAGTACTTC

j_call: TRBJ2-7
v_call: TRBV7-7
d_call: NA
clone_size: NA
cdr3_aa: CAWMDFGQSYEQYF
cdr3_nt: TGTGCCTGGATGGACTTCGGCCAATCCTACGAGCAGTACTTC

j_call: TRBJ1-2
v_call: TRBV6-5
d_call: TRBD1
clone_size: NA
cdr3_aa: CASNLRGDSQNGYTF
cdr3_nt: TGTGCCAGCAACCTAAGGGGGGACAGCCAGAATGGCTACACCTTC

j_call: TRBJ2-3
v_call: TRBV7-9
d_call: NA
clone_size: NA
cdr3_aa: CASSLVEGKQGTDTQYF
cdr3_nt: TGTGCCAGCAGCTTAGTAGAAGGAAAACAGGGCACAGATACGCAGTATTTT

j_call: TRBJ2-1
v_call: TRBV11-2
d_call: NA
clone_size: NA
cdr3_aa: CASSKTSNEQFF
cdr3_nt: TGTGCCAGCAGTAAGACTAGCAATGAGCAGTTCTTC

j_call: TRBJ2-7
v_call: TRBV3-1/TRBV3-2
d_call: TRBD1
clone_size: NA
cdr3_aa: CASSHGQERSYEQYF
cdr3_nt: TGTGCCAGCAGCCACGGACAGGAACGCTCCTACGAGCAGTACTTC

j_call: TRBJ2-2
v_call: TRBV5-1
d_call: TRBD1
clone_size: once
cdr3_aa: CASSPLDRVVIGELFF
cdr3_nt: TGCGCCAGCAGCCCGCTTGACAGGGTGGTTATCGGGGAGCTGTTTTTT

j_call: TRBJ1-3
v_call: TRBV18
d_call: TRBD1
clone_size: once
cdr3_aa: CASSPNRGLGNTIYF
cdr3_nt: TGTGCCAGCTCACCAAACAGGGGGCTTGGAAACACCATATATTTT

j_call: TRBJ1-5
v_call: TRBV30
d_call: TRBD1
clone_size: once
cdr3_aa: CAWGQGSNQPQHF
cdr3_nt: TGTGCTTGGGGACAGGGATCAAATCAGCCCCAGCATTTT

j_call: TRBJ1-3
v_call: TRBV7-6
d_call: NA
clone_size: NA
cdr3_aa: CASSLSPPQGGNTIYF
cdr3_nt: TGTGCCAGCAGCTTAAGCCCCCCACAGGGAGGAAACACCATATATTTT

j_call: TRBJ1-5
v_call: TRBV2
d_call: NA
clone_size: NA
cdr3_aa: CASSPGGFGKHQPQHF
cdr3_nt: TGTGCCAGCAGTCCCGGGGGTTTTGGGAAACATCAGCCCCAGCATTTT

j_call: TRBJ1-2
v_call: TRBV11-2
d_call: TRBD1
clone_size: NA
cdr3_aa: CASSRGQGAGGYTF
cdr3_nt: TGTGCCAGCAGTAGGGGACAGGGGGCAGGGGGCTACACCTTC

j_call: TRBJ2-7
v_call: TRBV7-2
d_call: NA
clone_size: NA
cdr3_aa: CASSRFLAGSYEQYF
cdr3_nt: TGTGCCAGCAGCCGGTTCCTGGCGGGATCCTACGAGCAGTACTTC

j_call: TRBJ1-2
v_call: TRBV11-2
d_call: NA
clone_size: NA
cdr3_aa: CASSNTNYGYTF
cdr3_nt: TGTGCCAGCAGCAACACTAACTATGGCTACACCTTC

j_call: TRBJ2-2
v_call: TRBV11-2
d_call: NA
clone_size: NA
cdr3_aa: CASSLRGYTGELFF
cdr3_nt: TGTGCCAGCAGCTTAAGGGGTTACACCGGGGAGCTGTTTTTT

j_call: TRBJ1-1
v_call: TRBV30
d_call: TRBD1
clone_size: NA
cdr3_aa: CAWNPTGSVNTEAFF
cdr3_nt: TGTGCCTGGAACCCGACAGGGAGTGTGAACACTGAAGCTTTCTTT

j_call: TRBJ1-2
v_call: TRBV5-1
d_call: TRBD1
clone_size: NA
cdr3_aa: CASSSRIDRGPSYGYTF
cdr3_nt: TGCGCCAGCAGCTCGAGAATAGACAGGGGGCCTAGCTATGGCTACACCTTC

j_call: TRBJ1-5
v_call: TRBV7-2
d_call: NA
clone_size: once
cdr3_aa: CASSLGSGLRNQPQHF
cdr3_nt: TGTGCCAGCAGCTTAGGATCCGGACTGCGCAATCAGCCCCAGCATTTT

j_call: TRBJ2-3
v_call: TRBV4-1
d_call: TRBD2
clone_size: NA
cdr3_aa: CASSRSGGGNTDTQYF
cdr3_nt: TGCGCCAGCAGCCGGTCTGGCGGGGGGAACACAGATACGCAGTATTTT

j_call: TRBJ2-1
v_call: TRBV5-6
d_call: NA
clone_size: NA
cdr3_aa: CASSQARVSSYNEQFF
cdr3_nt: TGTGCCAGCAGCCAAGCACGGGTGAGCTCCTACAATGAGCAGTTCTTC

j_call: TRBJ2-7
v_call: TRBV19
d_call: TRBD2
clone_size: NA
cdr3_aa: CASSPLAGGSEQYF
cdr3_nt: TGTGCCAGTAGTCCCTTAGCGGGAGGGTCCGAGCAGTACTTC

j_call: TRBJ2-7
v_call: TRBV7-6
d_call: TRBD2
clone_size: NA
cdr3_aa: CASSPRTSADYEQYF
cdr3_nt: TGTGCCAGCAGCCCACGGACTAGCGCAGATTACGAGCAGTACTTC

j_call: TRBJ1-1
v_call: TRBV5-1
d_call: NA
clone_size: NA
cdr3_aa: CASSPSPGTLLSTEAFF
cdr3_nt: TGCGCCAGCAGCCCTAGTCCCGGGACTTTATTGAGCACTGAAGCTTTCTTT

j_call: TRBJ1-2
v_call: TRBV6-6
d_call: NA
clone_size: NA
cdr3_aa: CASGDWGRTNYGYTF
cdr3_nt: TGTGCCAGCGGGGACTGGGGGAGAACTAACTATGGCTACACCTTC

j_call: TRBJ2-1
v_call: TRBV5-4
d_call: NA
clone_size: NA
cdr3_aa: CASSPQVAYNEQFF
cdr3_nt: TGTGCCAGCAGCCCCCAGGTCGCCTACAATGAGCAGTTCTTC

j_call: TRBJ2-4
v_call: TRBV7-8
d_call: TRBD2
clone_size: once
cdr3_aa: CASSLDGGVAKNIQYF
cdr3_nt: TGTGCCAGCAGCTTAGACGGGGGGGTAGCCAAAAACATTCAGTACTTC

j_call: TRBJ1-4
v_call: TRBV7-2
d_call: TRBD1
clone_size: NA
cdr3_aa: CASSLMTGANEKLFF
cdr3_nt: TGTGCCAGCAGCCTCATGACAGGGGCCAATGAAAAACTGTTTTTT

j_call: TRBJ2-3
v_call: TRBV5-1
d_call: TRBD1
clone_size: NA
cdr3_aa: CASRPLRQTGATDTQYF
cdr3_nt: TGCGCCAGCAGACCCCTACGTCAGACAGGGGCGACAGATACGCAGTATTTT

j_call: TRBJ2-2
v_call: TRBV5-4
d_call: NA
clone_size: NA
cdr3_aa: CASSSVSYTGELFF
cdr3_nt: TGTGCCAGCAGTTCGGTCTCTTACACCGGGGAGCTGTTTTTT

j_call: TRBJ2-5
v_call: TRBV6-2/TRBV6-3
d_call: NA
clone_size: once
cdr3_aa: CASSLAGNAQETQYF
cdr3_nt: TGTGCCAGCAGTTTGGCAGGGAATGCCCAAGAGACCCAGTACTTC

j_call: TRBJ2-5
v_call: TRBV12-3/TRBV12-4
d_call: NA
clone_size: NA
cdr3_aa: CASTPLGGKTQYF
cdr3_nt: TGTGCCAGTACGCCCCTGGGGGGAAAGACCCAGTACTTC

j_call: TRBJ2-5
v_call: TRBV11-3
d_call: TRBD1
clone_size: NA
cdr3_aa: CASSPQTGEETQYF
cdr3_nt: TGTGCCAGCAGCCCGCAGACAGGGGAAGAGACCCAGTACTTC

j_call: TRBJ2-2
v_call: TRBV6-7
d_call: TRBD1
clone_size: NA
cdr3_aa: CASANAGQGADHGELFF
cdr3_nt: TGTGCCAGCGCCAACGCTGGACAGGGGGCAGATCACGGGGAGCTGTTTTTT

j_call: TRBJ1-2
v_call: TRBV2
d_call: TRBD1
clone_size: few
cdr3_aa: CASRHTGGPYGYTF
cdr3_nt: TGTGCCAGCAGACACACAGGGGGCCCCTATGGCTACACCTTC

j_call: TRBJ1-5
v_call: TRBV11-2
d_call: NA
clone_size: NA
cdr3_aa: CASSPEGGVNQPQHF
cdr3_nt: TGTGCCAGCAGCCCCGAGGGGGGGGTTAATCAGCCCCAGCATTTT